The 7 T cell receptor beta chains listed next were all sequenced from one sample in a study of T-cell memory formation after mild COVID-19. TCRdb re-called the 5' RACE reads with MiXCR, one entry per CDR3 protein. The profile shows approximately 350,000 distinct CDR3 sequences, 25% to 30% of them singletons. The sample taken for sequencing was PBMCs or a T cell subset sorted from them (not recorded which). These receptors all come from an adult woman who had mild COVID-19 (a few samples of this study predate the infection). Cell type and time point are not known.

This clonotype appeared a few times. The chain is built from TRBV27 and TRBJ1-5; maybe TRBD1 (5 bases). The V gene's germline CDR1 is MNHEY and CDR2 SMNVEV (reference sequence). The V end was cut by 6 bases, the J end by 0 bases, with 18 bases between. This CDR3 is built from 17 residues. CDR3 in amino acids: CASSPGTGLNSNQPQHF. CDR3 bases: TGTGCCAGCAGCCCAGGGACGGGCTTAAATAGCAATCAGCCCCAGCATTTT.

This clonotype appeared many times. This rearrangement joins TRBV9 to TRBJ1-3, with D possibly TRBD1 on 5 matching bases. V was clipped by 2 bases and J by 2 bases, with 14 bases between them. The V gene's germline CDR1 is SGDLS and CDR2 YYNGEE. The CDR3 runs 16 residues. Here the CDR3 DNA reads TGTGCCAGCAGCGTCTTAAGCGGGGGAGCTGGAAACACCATATATTTT. It yields the protein CASSVLSGGAGNTIYF. The whole variable domain, remainder taken from reference TRBV9 and TRBJ1-3, is DSGVTQTPKHLITATGQRVTLRCSPRSGDLSVYWYQQSLDQGLQFLIQYYNGEERAKGNILERFSAQQFPDLHSELNLSSLELGDSALYFCASSVLSGGAGNTIYFGEGSWLTVV.

The chain uses TRBV12-3 or TRBV12-4 and TRBJ1-1; D might be TRBD1 (5 bases). Trimming cost V 8 bases and J 1 base, with 11 bases left between them. CDR3 length: 13 amino acids. The CDR3 coding sequence is TGTGCCAGCGCCCTCGGGGCGAACACTGAAGCTTTCTTT. Translating it yields CASALGANTEAFF.

The V call is TRBV29-1, the J call TRBJ1-5; no definite D call. The CDR3 contains 12 residues. The germline gives CDR1 SQVTM, CDR2 ANQGSEA. V shed 4 bases and J shed 3 bases, with 7 bases lying between them. DNA for the CDR3: TGCAGCGTTGGGGGTTTCAATCAGCCCCAGCATTTT. Protein: CSVGGFNQPQHF.

The J gene is TRBJ1-1, the V gene TRBV27; no firm D call. The V gene lost 6 bases and the J gene lost 2 bases, with 13 bases spanning the gap. CDR1 is MNHEY, CDR2 SMNVEV, per germline (reference sequence). This CDR3 has 14 residues. The CDR3 DNA reads as TGTGCCAGCAGGCCCCCGGACGGAAACACTGAAGCTTTCTTT. Translating gives CASRPPDGNTEAFF.

The chain combines TRBV12-3 or TRBV12-4 with TRBJ1-5; D not resolved. This CDR3 is built from 12 residues. Trimming shortened V by 6 bases and J by 9 bases, and 12 bases separated the two germline ends. CDR3 region: CASSLQPGPQHF. CDR3 nucleotide sequence: TGTGCCAGCAGCCTACAACCTGGGCCCCAGCATTTT.

The sample holds a few counts of this clonotype. This chain uses TRBV29-1 with TRBJ2-1; 8 bases match TRBD2. Trimming at V came to 1 base and at J to 8 bases, leaving 10 bases not matched to a gene. The CDR3 covers 15 residues. Germline V gene data show CDR1 as SQVTM and CDR2 as ANQGSEA. The CDR3 loop reads CSVEGTSSPWDEQFF. The DNA of the CDR3 is TGCAGCGTTGAAGGGACTAGCTCCCCCTGGGATGAGCAGTTCTTC.